A single sample gave rise to the 23 T cell receptor beta chains below, sequenced in a study of CD8+ T cells in alopecia areata. Specified treatment: oral pan-JAK inhibitor, 5-10 mg twice daily. In each case, RNA was isolated and then reverse transcribed into cDNA as the sequencing template. Some clones are missing from TCRdb's copy, which holds only in-frame ones; the method was immunoSEQ multiplex PCR. The table has roughly 250,000 clones, around three fifths seen once; the top ten hold around 0.92%. The material was CD4+ T cells sorted from blood, obtained at roughly week 53, from a patient treated with tofacitinib. Receptor source: a human donor with alopecia areata.

This clone was seen only a few times. The chain carries TRBV7-2 and TRBJ1-2; no clear D gene. CDR3 size: 13 residues. The ends were cut back, 2 bases at V and 7 bases at J, with 11 bases in the middle. CDR1 SGHTA and CDR2 FQGNSA come from the germline V gene. CDR3 coding DNA: TGTGCCAGCAGCTTACCCCCCTCGGGTGGCTACACCTTC. This gives the protein CASSLPPSGGYTF.

The V gene is TRBV5-1, the J gene TRBJ1-2, with D unclear. This CDR3 is 13 amino acids long. Between the trimmed V and J ends, which lost 0 bases and 2 bases, there was a span of 5 bases. Germline V lookup: CDR1 SGHRS, CDR2 YFSETQ. CDR3 DNA: TGCGCCAGCAGCTTGGACGGAAACTATGGCTACACCTTC. Encoded protein: CASSLDGNYGYTF.

V usage is TRBV7-2 and J usage is TRBJ2-5; D is unresolved. The CDR3 loop spans 14 amino acids. The V end was cut by 4 bases, the J end by 2 bases, with 11 bases between. The germline V gene encodes CDR1 SGHTA and CDR2 FQGNSA. CDR3 sequence reads: CASSYQTAQETQYF. The CDR3 DNA sequence: TGTGCCAGCAGCTATCAGACGGCACAAGAGACCCAGTACTTC.

The gene calls are TRBV29-1 and TRBJ1-2; possibly TRBD1 for D (5 bases). The germline V gene has CDR1 SQVTM and CDR2 ANQGSEA. Deletions cut 6 bases from V and 0 bases from J, with 14 bases between. The CDR3 consists of 14 residues. The CDR3 sequence is CSVHERGSNYGYTF. Written as DNA, the CDR3 is TGCAGCGTGCATGAGAGGGGTTCTAACTATGGCTACACCTTC.

With respect to this clone: At one of its ends the junction is not consistent with the germline gene, which may arise from a read error. J is TRBJ2-3 and V is TRBV5-4, with TRBD2 identical over 9 bases. This CDR3 is 13 amino acids long. Per germline, CDR1 SGHNT and CDR2 YYREEE (reference sequence). The CDR3 sequence is CASRAGLADTQYF. For the CDR3, the DNA is TGTGCCAGCAGGGCGGGACTAGCAGACACGCAGTATTTT.

This clone was seen a handful of times. The chain links TRBV25-1 to TRBJ1-4; 7 positions match TRBD1. J lost 8 bases, V lost 2 bases, and 8 bases had no gene match. CDR3 length equals 15 residues. The germline gives CDR1 MGHDK, CDR2 SYGVNS. The CDR3 is CASSEPKGAGEKLFF. The CDR3 DNA sequence: TGTGCCAGCAGTGAACCGAAGGGGGCTGGGGAAAAACTGTTTTTT.

This chain joins TRBV7-2 and TRBJ1-4, with 8 positions matching TRBD1. Trimming cost V 5 bases and J 8 bases; bases outside gene matches: 7. Germline-derived CDR1 and CDR2 are SGHTA and FQGNSA. This CDR3 contains 14 residues. CDR3 region: CASSQDRAGEKLFF. The CDR3 region has the DNA TGTGCCAGCAGCCAGGACAGGGCGGGAGAAAAACTGTTTTTT.

This clone was observed a handful of times. The gene calls are TRBV27 and TRBJ1-4; D call uncertain. The CDR3 loop spans 15 amino acids. CDR1 and CDR2 (germline): MNHEY, SMNVEV (reference sequence). Between the trimmed V and J ends, which lost 5 bases and 7 bases, there was a span of 17 bases. The CDR3 region has the DNA TGTGCCAGCAGTCCCCCGCCCCTAATGGGTGAAAAACTGTTTTTT. Translating it yields CASSPPPLMGEKLFF.

The rearrangement links TRBV6-5 to TRBJ1-1; the D is unclear. CDR1 and CDR2 from the germline V gene are MNHEY and SVGAGI. The CDR3 loop spans 13 amino acids. The V gene lost 5 bases and the J gene lost 1 base, with 8 bases spanning the gap. CDR3 in DNA: TGTGCCAGCAGTGATCAGACGAACACTGAAGCTTTCTTT. It translates to CASSDQTNTEAFF.

The chain couples TRBV30 to TRBJ1-3; D gene ambiguous. Per the germline V gene, CDR1 is GTSNPN and CDR2 is SVGIG (reference sequence). V lost 0 bases to trimming and J lost 4 bases, with 10 bases between them. This CDR3 has 14 residues. CDR3 protein: CAWSVRRLGNTIYF. CDR3 nucleotide sequence: TGTGCCTGGAGTGTACGCAGGTTGGGAAACACCATATATTTT.

This rearrangement joins TRBV27 to TRBJ2-3, with D possibly being TRBD2 (6 bases). The CDR3 loop spans 13 amino acids. Trimming cost V 4 bases and J 8 bases, with 13 bases left between them. From germline, CDR1 is MNHEY and CDR2 SMNVEV (reference sequence). CDR3 residues: CASSSSLSGTQYF. CDR3 sequence (DNA): TGTGCCAGCAGTTCGTCCCTTAGCGGTACGCAGTATTTT.

This chain uses TRBV2 with TRBJ2-7, with 7 bases that match TRBD2. V lost 8 bases and J lost 2; bases outside the gene matches: 3. Germline assignment: CDR1 SNHLY and CDR2 FYNNEI. The CDR3 length is 12 residues. CDR3 nucleotide sequence: TGTGCCAGCGGCGGGGGTGCCTACGAGCAGTACTTC. This sequence encodes CASGGGAYEQYF. The whole variable domain, remainder taken from reference TRBV2 and TRBJ2-7, is EPEVTQTPSHQVTQMGQEVILRCVPISNHLYFYWYRQILGQKVEFLVSFYNNEISEKSEIFDDQFSVERPDGSNFTLKIRSTKLEDSAMYFCASGGGAYEQYFGPGTRLTVT.

The chain joins TRBV15 to TRBJ2-1; D uncertain. The CDR3 is 13 amino acids. Germline V gene sequence: CDR1 LNHNV, CDR2 YYDKDF (reference sequence). The ends were cut back, 1 base at V and 8 bases at J, with 9 bases in the middle. The CDR3 DNA reads TGTGCCACCAGCAGAGTCCTTAGCTATGAGCAGTTCTTC. This translates into CATSRVLSYEQFF.

For the CDR3, the DNA is TGTGCCTGGAGTGAAACAGGGGGCAAAGCTTTCTTT. This codes for CAWSETGGKAFF. The V gene is TRBV30, the J gene TRBJ1-1; TRBD1 aligns across 9 bases. The CDR3 is made up of 12 amino acids. J gave up 9 bases and V 1 base, and 3 bases lay outside the gene matches. CDR1 and CDR2 (germline): GTSNPN, SVGIG (reference sequence).

This sequence joins TRBV30 and TRBJ2-2; no firm D call. V shed 0 bases and J shed 6 bases, with 5 bases lying between them. Germline-derived CDR1 and CDR2 are GTSNPN and SVGIG (reference sequence). The CDR3 extends over 12 amino acids. The CDR3 nucleotides read TGTGCCTGGAGTGTCACTTCCGGGGAGCTGTTTTTT. Translating it yields CAWSVTSGELFF.

This chain uses TRBV30 with TRBJ1-2, with 7 bases fitting TRBD1. This CDR3 is built from 15 residues. CDR1 is GTSNPN, CDR2 SVGIG, per germline (reference sequence). The ends lost 2 bases at V and 6 bases at J; junction bases unmatched: 12. CDR3 sequence (DNA): TGTGCCTGGAGTTACCCCGACAGGGTCATCGATGGCTACACCTTC. This sequence encodes CAWSYPDRVIDGYTF.

CDR3 nucleotide sequence: TGCAGCGTTGAAGATCAGGCGCGGGGGAGGTACGAGCAGTACTTC. This translates into CSVEDQARGRYEQYF. The J gene is TRBJ2-7, the V gene TRBV29-1; 7 bases agree with TRBD2. The CDR3 extends over 15 amino acids. The V segment lost 0 bases and the J segment 4 bases; nucleotides outside the gene matches: 9. CDR1 and CDR2 from the germline V gene are SQVTM and ANQGSEA.

The chain recombines TRBV4-2 with TRBJ1-5, with D unclear. From germline, CDR1 is LGHNA and CDR2 YNFKEQ. V lost 0 bases and J lost 9, with 9 bases in between. The CDR3 covers 13 residues. CDR3 protein: CASSQEPSAPQHF. The CDR3 bases are TGTGCCAGCAGCCAAGAGCCCTCTGCGCCCCAGCATTTT.

The genes are TRBV2 and TRBJ2-1; a possible D gene is TRBD1 (7 bases). Germline CDR1 is SNHLY and CDR2 is FYNNEI. The CDR3 has 12 residues. The ends were cut back, 7 bases at V and 8 bases at J, with 12 bases in the middle. CDR3 protein: CASMGRGDEQFF. The CDR3 DNA follows: TGTGCCAGCATGGGCAGGGGGGATGAGCAGTTCTTC.

The chain joins TRBV2 to TRBJ2-3; D not certain. The CDR3 totals 11 residues. V was clipped by 5 bases and J by 6 bases, with 6 bases between them. Germline CDR1 reads SNHLY; CDR2 reads FYNNEI. The CDR3 DNA is TGTGCCAGCAGTTTGGTGGATACGCAGTATTTT. Translation: CASSLVDTQYF.

The chain links TRBV29-1 to TRBJ1-4, with 8 bases matching TRBD1. V gave up 5 bases and J gave up 0 bases; unmatched junction bases: 8. The CDR3 contains 16 residues. Per the germline V gene, CDR1 is SQVTM and CDR2 is ANQGSEA. In nucleotides, the CDR3 is TGCAGCGTTTCCCCCACAGGGGGAGCAACTAATGAAAAACTGTTTTTT. Translating it yields CSVSPTGGATNEKLFF.

The gene calls are TRBV14 and TRBJ2-1; D remains unclear. The CDR3 has 14 amino acids. Deletions cut 4 bases from V and 2 bases from J, with 9 bases between. In germline, CDR1 is SGHDN, CDR2 FVKESK. The CDR3 reads CASSRGSAYNEQFF. As DNA, the CDR3 is TGTGCCAGCAGCCGAGGCTCCGCCTACAATGAGCAGTTCTTC. Using reference TRBV14 and TRBJ2-1 for the parts outside the CDR3, the full variable domain is EAGVTQFPSHSVIEKGQTVTLRCDPISGHDNLYWYRRVMGKEIKFLLHFVKESKQDESGMPNNRFLAERTGGTYSTLKVQPAELEDSGVYFCASSRGSAYNEQFFGPGTRLTVL.

The gene calls are TRBV25-1 and TRBJ1-3; D ambiguous. Germline V gene lookup returns CDR1 MGHDK and CDR2 SYGVNS. The CDR3 loop spans 13 amino acids. V was clipped by 8 bases and J by 0 bases, with 8 bases between them. As DNA, the CDR3 is TGTGCCAGCGGACGGTTCTCTGGAAACACCATATATTTT. This translates into CASGRFSGNTIYF.